A single sample is the source of the 23 T cell receptor beta chains below, sequenced in a study of blood T cell repertoires in COVID-19. Clones were read by immunoSEQ multiplex PCR, and TCRdb kept only the in-frame ones, dropping some. The table lists 53,000 or so clones, 86% of them singletons. Sample: peripheral blood. The receptors come from a man at least 80 years old with acute or convalescent COVID-19.

The genes are TRBV30 and TRBJ1-3, with D unresolved. Trimming pared 5 bases from V and 5 bases from J, leaving 10 bases between. The germline V gene has CDR1 GTSNPN and CDR2 SVGIG (reference sequence). The CDR3 consists of 12 residues. The CDR3 reads CAWVILRNTIYF. The CDR3 region has the DNA TGTGCCTGGGTGATACTTCGAAACACCATATATTTT.

This clone was detected only once. The V gene is TRBV6-1, the J gene TRBJ2-3; 9 nucleotides align to TRBD1. The junction had 8 bases not matched to a gene; V was cut back by 1 base and J by 6 bases. Germline V gene data show CDR1 as MNHNS and CDR2 as SASEGT. This CDR3 contains 16 residues. CDR3 region: CASSEVGQGNADTQYF. In DNA form, the CDR3 reads TGTGCCAGCAGTGAAGTGGGACAGGGAAACGCGGATACGCAGTATTTT.

This clone came up once. The rearrangement links TRBV4-1 to TRBJ2-2; TRBD1 matches at 7 bases. After removal of 5 bases from V and 7 bases from J, the junction contained 10 bases not matched to a gene. This CDR3 has 15 amino acids. Per the germline V gene, CDR1 is MGHRA and CDR2 is YSYEKL. The CDR3 sequence: CASSTGQVLNGELFF. Written as DNA, the CDR3 is TGCGCCAGCAGCACAGGACAGGTCCTCAACGGGGAGCTGTTTTTT.

The V and J genes are TRBV19 and TRBJ1-2, with D possibly being TRBD1 (6 bases). This CDR3 is built from 16 residues. The V end lost 1 base, the J end lost 2 bases, and 14 bases lay between the germline ends. CDR1 is LNHDA and CDR2 is SQIVND in the germline V gene (reference sequence). The CDR3 coding sequence is TGTGCCAGTAGTATAGGATGGGGGCAGGGAAACTATGGCTACACCTTC. Its protein product is CASSIGWGQGNYGYTF.

The rearrangement links TRBV5-5 to TRBJ1-1; D remains unclear. This CDR3 is 13 amino acids long. Trimming took 0 bases from V and 7 from J, leaving 10 bases between them. Per germline, CDR1 SGHKS and CDR2 YYEKEE (reference sequence). CDR3 nucleotide sequence: TGTGCCAGCAGCTTGGGGATTACAGTTGAAGCTTTCTTT. Its translation is CASSLGITVEAFF.

The chain has TRBV5-1 and TRBJ2-1; 7 nucleotides agree with TRBD2. The CDR3 consists of 16 residues. CDR1 and CDR2 from the germline V gene are SGHRS and YFSETQ. The V segment lost 0 bases and the J segment 4 bases; nucleotides outside the gene matches: 7. In DNA, the CDR3 is TGCGCCAGCAGCTTGGCTGGCGGGGGTACATACAATGAGCAGTTCTTC. It codes for CASSLAGGGTYNEQFF.

This clone was counted once. The CDR3 DNA reads TGTGCCAGCAGTTACATCGGGGGGCGGGTAGGTACTGAAGCTTTCTTT. It codes for CASSYIGGRVGTEAFF. The rearrangement joins TRBV6-2 or TRBV6-3 to TRBJ1-1; a possible D gene is TRBD1 (6 bases). The CDR3 consists of 16 residues. Deletions cut 2 bases from V and 5 bases from J, with 18 bases between. Germline CDR1 is MNHEY and CDR2 is SVGEGT.

The chain joins TRBV19 to TRBJ2-7, with a tentative D call TRBD1 (5 bases). The CDR3 sequence is 14 residues long. Trimming removed 4 bases at V and 1 base at J, with 11 bases between. CDR1 is LNHDA, CDR2 SQIVND, per germline (reference sequence). The CDR3 loop reads CASSKFRDSYEQYF. CDR3 in DNA: TGTGCCAGTAGTAAATTCAGGGATTCCTACGAGCAGTACTTC. Full variable domain (remainder filled in from reference TRBV19 and TRBJ2-7): DGGITQSPKYLFRKEGQNVTLSCEQNLNHDAMYWYRQDPGQGLRLIYYSQIVNDFQKGDIAEGYSVSREKKESFPLTVTSAQKNPTAFYLCASSKFRDSYEQYFGPGTRLTVT.

This rearrangement joins TRBV4-3 to TRBJ1-3; D is undetermined. The germline V gene has CDR1 LGHNA and CDR2 YSLEER. This CDR3 comprises 16 residues. The V gene lost 1 base and the J gene lost 1 base, with 11 bases spanning the gap. The CDR3 DNA follows: TGCGCCAGCAGCCAAGCCAACCAGTGGTCTGGAAACACCATATATTTT. This translates into CASSQANQWSGNTIYF.

The genes are TRBV7-2 and TRBJ2-1, with 10 nucleotides matching TRBD2. The germline V gene has CDR1 SGHTA and CDR2 FQGNSA. V was clipped by 4 bases and J by 7 bases; unmatched bases: 7. This CDR3 spans 15 amino acids. CDR3 loop: CASSSLGLAANEQFF. In DNA, the CDR3 is TGTGCCAGCAGCTCCTTAGGACTAGCGGCGAATGAGCAGTTCTTC.

The chain employs TRBV7-3 and TRBJ2-1; D not certain. In germline, CDR1 is SGHTA, CDR2 FQGTGA. CDR3 length: 13 residues. V lost 2 bases, J lost 6 bases, and 8 bases lay in between. CDR3 protein: CASSLGRPNEQFF. As DNA, the CDR3 is TGTGCCAGCAGCTTAGGGCGTCCCAATGAGCAGTTCTTC.

V is TRBV5-1 and J is TRBJ2-6; D unclear. Trimming took 0 bases from V and 0 from J, leaving 4 bases between them. The CDR3 loop spans 15 amino acids. Germline CDR1 SGHRS, CDR2 YFSETQ. As DNA, the CDR3 is TGCGCCAGCAGCTTGGACGGCTCTGGGGCCAACGTCCTGACTTTC. Translation gives CASSLDGSGANVLTF.

The V and J genes are TRBV14 and TRBJ2-3; the D is unclear. Germline V gives CDR1 SGHDN, CDR2 FVKESK. The CDR3 covers 16 residues. The V gene lost 5 bases and the J gene lost 4 bases, with 19 bases spanning the gap. This CDR3 reads CASSTPGLRGADTQYF. CDR3 nucleotide sequence: TGTGCCAGCAGCACCCCTGGTCTTCGAGGAGCAGATACGCAGTATTTT.

The count of this clone is one. This sequence joins TRBV18 and TRBJ2-2, with D possibly matching TRBD2 (5 bases). CDR1 is KGHSH, CDR2 LQKENI, per germline. The CDR3 extends over 17 amino acids. Trimming removed 0 bases from V and 0 bases from J, with 11 bases in between. The chain's CDR3 is CASSPPGGWANTGELFF. CDR3 DNA sequence: TGTGCCAGCTCACCACCGGGCGGGTGGGCGAACACCGGGGAGCTGTTTTTT.

The CDR3 sequence: CASSLDRATGELFF. The CDR3 coding sequence is TGCGCCAGCAGCTTGGACAGGGCGACCGGGGAGCTGTTTTTT. The chain is built from TRBV5-1 and TRBJ2-2; TRBD1 is a possible D gene (6 bases). Germline CDR1 and CDR2: SGHRS and YFSETQ. V lost 0 bases and J lost 5, with 8 bases in between. This CDR3 contains 14 residues.

The rearrangement links TRBV4-1 to TRBJ1-1, with D possibly being TRBD1 (6 bases). With 2 bases removed from V and 0 bases from J, the gap between germline ends came to 10 bases. This CDR3 is 15 amino acids long. From germline, CDR1 is MGHRA and CDR2 YSYEKL. The CDR3 bases are TGCGCCAGCAGCCAACCGGACAGAATGAACACTGAAGCTTTCTTT. It is translated as CASSQPDRMNTEAFF.

The V call is TRBV3-1 (or the pseudogene TRBV3-2), the J call TRBJ2-3; 8 nucleotides match TRBD2. The CDR3 is 14 residues long. Trimming at V came to 4 bases and at J to 5 bases, leaving 5 bases not matched to a gene. Germline V CDR1 and CDR2: LGHDT, YNNKEL (reference sequence). This CDR3 is CASSPGTRRDTQYF. The DNA of the CDR3 is TGTGCCAGCAGCCCCGGGACTAGAAGAGATACGCAGTATTTT.

CDR3 loop: CASRQGLDTQYF. DNA of the CDR3: TGCGCCAGCCGGCAGGGATTAGATACGCAGTATTTT. The chain is built from TRBV10-2 and TRBJ2-3, with D perhaps TRBD1 (5 bases). V lost 8 bases, J lost 5 bases, and 11 bases lay in between. The CDR3 loop spans 12 amino acids. Germline CDR1 and CDR2: WSHSY and SAAADI.

A few counts support this clone. This chain uses TRBV7-9 with TRBJ2-1; D is possibly TRBD1 (6 bases). The length of the CDR3 is 15 residues. The V gene's germline CDR1 is SEHNR and CDR2 FQNEAQ (reference sequence). Trimming took off 4 bases at V and 0 bases at J, with 10 bases between the two ends. The CDR3 is CASSYRASSYNEQFF. Written as DNA, the CDR3 is TGTGCCAGCAGCTACAGGGCAAGCTCCTACAATGAGCAGTTCTTC.

This sequence joins TRBV3-1 (or the pseudogene TRBV3-2) and TRBJ2-3, with 11 nucleotides matching TRBD2. J lost 4 bases, V lost 1 base, and 4 bases had no gene match. CDR1 and CDR2 (germline): LGHDT, YNNKEL (reference sequence). This CDR3 has 16 residues. CDR3 residues: CASSQALAGGPDTQYF. The CDR3 region has the DNA TGTGCCAGCAGCCAAGCCTTAGCGGGGGGGCCAGATACGCAGTATTTT.

The rearrangement uses TRBV12-3 or TRBV12-4 and TRBJ2-7; possible D gene TRBD2, 5 bases. CDR3 size: 11 residues. The germline V and J ends were trimmed by 5 bases and 9 bases, with 11 bases remaining between them. This chain's CDR3 is CASSVRGTQYF. The CDR3 bases are TGTGCCAGCAGTGTCCGGGGAACGCAGTACTTC.

The genes are TRBV7-3 and TRBJ2-3, with D possibly TRBD2 on 5 matching bases. V was clipped by 5 bases and J by 2 bases, with 17 bases between them. Germline lookup yields CDR1 SGHTA and CDR2 FQGTGA. The CDR3 is made up of 16 amino acids. The CDR3 nucleotides read TGTGCCAGCAGCCCGACAACGGGATCTCCCACAGATACGCAGTATTTT. This codes for CASSPTTGSPTDTQYF.

The chain joins TRBV29-1 to TRBJ1-2; 7 bases line up with TRBD1. Germline V gives CDR1 SQVTM, CDR2 ANQGSEA. There are 14 residues in the CDR3. V gave up 4 bases and J gave up 2 bases; unmatched junction bases: 7. The DNA for the CDR3 is TGCAGCGTTGCGGCTTCAGGGGGGAACTATGGCTACACCTTC. Translated: CSVAASGGNYGYTF.